A selection of T cell receptor beta chains follows, all from one sample in a study of PD-1 blockade in classical Hodgkin lymphoma. Generated by immunoSEQ multiplex PCR, the TCRdb table keeps only in-frame clones and is missing some. The table lists 100,000 to 130,000 clones, 80% to 90% of them singletons. The sequenced sample was peripheral blood mononuclear cells (PBMCs), obtained before the second cycle of nivolumab. These receptors were collected from a human donor with classical Hodgkin lymphoma. CDR3s include the opening cysteine and the closing phenylalanine or tryptophan. Each record gives: CDR3 DNA, CDR3 protein, D gene, V gene, J gene, clone size. D genes are given only for firm matches. The size entry is marked missing in some rows and otherwise reads once, few, many or a size class.

DNA: TGTGCCAGTAGTCTGGGACTAGCGGGAACCACCGGGGAGCTGTTTTTT; CDR3: CASSLGLAGTTGELFF; D: TRBD2; V: TRBV19; J: TRBJ2-2; size: .
DNA: TGTGCCAGCTCACCAGAACAGGGGGCGGGCACTGAAGCTTTCTTT; CDR3: CASSPEQGAGTEAFF; D: TRBD1; V: TRBV18; J: TRBJ1-1; size: .
DNA: TGTGCCAGTAGTAGGGACAGGGAACACTATGGCTACACCTTC; CDR3: CASSRDREHYGYTF; D: TRBD1; V: TRBV19; J: TRBJ1-2; size: .
DNA: TGTGCCAGCAGTTTAGGCAGGGTCTATGGCTACACCTTC; CDR3: CASSLGRVYGYTF; D: .; V: TRBV7-2; J: TRBJ1-2; size: few
DNA: TGCGCCAGCAGCCGCAACCGGGACAGGGGGCAGAACTTCTTT; CDR3: CASSRNRDRGQNFF; D: TRBD1; V: TRBV5-1; J: TRBJ1-1; size: .
DNA: TGTGCCTGGAACCCAGGCCTAATTAACAATGAGCAGTTCTTC; CDR3: CAWNPGLINNEQFF; D: .; V: TRBV30; J: TRBJ2-1; size: few
DNA: TGTGCCAGCAGGACAGTGGCCAAAAACATTCAGTACTTC; CDR3: CASRTVAKNIQYF; D: .; V: TRBV6-5; J: TRBJ2-4; size: .
DNA: TGTGCCAGCAGCTTGGGACAGGGGGGACCCTACGAGCAGTACTTC; CDR3: CASSLGQGGPYEQYF; D: TRBD1; V: TRBV7-9; J: TRBJ2-7; size: .
DNA: TGTGCCAGCAGCGCAGACAGATATGGCTACACCTTC; CDR3: CASSADRYGYTF; D: .; V: TRBV7-2; J: TRBJ1-2; size: .
DNA: TGTGCCAGCAGCTTGGAAGGGGATTACGAGCAGTACTTC; CDR3: CASSLEGDYEQYF; D: .; V: TRBV5-4; J: TRBJ2-7; size: .
DNA: TGTGCCAGCAGCTCCAATCAAGAGACCCAGTACTTC; CDR3: CASSSNQETQYF; D: .; V: TRBV2; J: TRBJ2-5; size: .
DNA: TGTGCCAGCAGTGTCGGGGGGCTCGGTCAGCCCCAGCATTTT; CDR3: CASSVGGLGQPQHF; D: .; V: TRBV2; J: TRBJ1-5; size: .